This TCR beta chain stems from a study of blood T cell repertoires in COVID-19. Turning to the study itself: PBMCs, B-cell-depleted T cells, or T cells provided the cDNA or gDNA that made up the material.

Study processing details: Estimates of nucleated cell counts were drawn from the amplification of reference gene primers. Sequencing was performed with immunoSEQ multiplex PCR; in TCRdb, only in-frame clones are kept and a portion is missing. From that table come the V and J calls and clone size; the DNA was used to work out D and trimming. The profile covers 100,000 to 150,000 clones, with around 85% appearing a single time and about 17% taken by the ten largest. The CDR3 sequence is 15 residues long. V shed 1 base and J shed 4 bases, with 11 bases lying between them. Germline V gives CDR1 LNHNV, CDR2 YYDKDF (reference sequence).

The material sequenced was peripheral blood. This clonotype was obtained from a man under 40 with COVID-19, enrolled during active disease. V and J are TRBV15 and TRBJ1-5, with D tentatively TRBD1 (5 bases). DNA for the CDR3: TGTGCCACCAGCAGAGGGAGGGAGGGGAATCAGCCCCAGCATTTT. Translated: CATSRGREGNQPQHF. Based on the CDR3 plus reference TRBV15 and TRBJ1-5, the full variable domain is DAMVIQNPRYQVTQFGKPVTLSCSQTLNHNVMYWYQQKSSQAPKLLFHYYDKDFNNEADTPDNFQSRRPNTSFCFLDIRSPGLGDTAMYLCATSRGREGNQPQHFGDGTRLSIL.